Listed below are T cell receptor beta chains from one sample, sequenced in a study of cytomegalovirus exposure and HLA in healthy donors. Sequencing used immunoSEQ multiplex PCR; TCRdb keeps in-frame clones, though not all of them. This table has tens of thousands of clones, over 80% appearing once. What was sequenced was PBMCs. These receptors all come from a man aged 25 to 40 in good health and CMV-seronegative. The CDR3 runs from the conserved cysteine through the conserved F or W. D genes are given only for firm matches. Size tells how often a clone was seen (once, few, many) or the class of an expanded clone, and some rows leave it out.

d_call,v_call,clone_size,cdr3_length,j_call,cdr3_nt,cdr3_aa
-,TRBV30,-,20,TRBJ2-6,TGTGCCTGGAGTGATAGAAATGGACAGCTGACACAATCTGGGGCCAACGTCCTGACTTTC,CAWSDRNGQLTQSGANVLTF
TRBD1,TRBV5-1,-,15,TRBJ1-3,TGCGCCAGCAGCCTCCGAGGGACAGGCCCAGACACCATATATTTT,CASSLRGTGPDTIYF
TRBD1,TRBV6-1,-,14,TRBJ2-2,TGTGCCAGCCGTCGGACAGGGGACACCGGGGAGCTGTTTTTT,CASRRTGDTGELFF
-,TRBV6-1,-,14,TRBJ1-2,TGTGCCAGCAGTCCACAGGTATCTCGCTATGGCTACACCTTC,CASSPQVSRYGYTF
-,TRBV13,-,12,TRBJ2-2,TGTGCCAGCAGCTTAGTAGCACGGGAGCTGTTTTTT,CASSLVARELFF
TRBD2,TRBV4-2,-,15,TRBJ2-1,TGTGCCAGCAGCCAACTAGCGGGCTCCTACAATGAGCAGTTCTTC,CASSQLAGSYNEQFF
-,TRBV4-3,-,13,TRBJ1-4,TGCGCCAGCGGAATGAGGGACTCCGAAAAACTGTTTTTT,CASGMRDSEKLFF
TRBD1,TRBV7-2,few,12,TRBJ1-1,TGTGCCAGCAGCCGGCAGGGGGCGGAGGCTTTCTTT,CASSRQGAEAFF
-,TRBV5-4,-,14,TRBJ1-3,TGTGCCAGCACCACTTTCGGGGCTGGAAACACCATATATTTT,CASTTFGAGNTIYF
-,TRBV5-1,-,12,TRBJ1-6,TGCGCCAGCACACAGGAAAATTCACCCCTCCACTTT,CASTQENSPLHF
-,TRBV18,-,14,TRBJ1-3,TGTGCCAGCTCACCGTCGGCAGCGGGAAACACCATATATTTT,CASSPSAAGNTIYF
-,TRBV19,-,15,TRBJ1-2,TGTGCCAGTAGTGCCGGACCAGGGGCCGTTTATGGCTACACCTTC,CASSAGPGAVYGYTF
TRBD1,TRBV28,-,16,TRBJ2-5,TGTGCCAGCAGTAGTCCCCTTGGACAGGGTCGAGAGACCCAGTACTTC,CASSSPLGQGRETQYF
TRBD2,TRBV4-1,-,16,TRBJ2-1,TGCGCCAGCAGCCAAGAGAGTATAGCGGGAGGCCGGAGGCAGTTCTTC,CASSQESIAGGRRQFF
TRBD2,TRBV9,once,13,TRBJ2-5,TGTGCCAGTAATTTAGCGGGGGAAGAGACCCAGTACTTC,CASNLAGEETQYF
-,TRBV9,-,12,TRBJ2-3,TGTGCCAGCAGCGTAGGTAGAAATACGCAGTATTTT,CASSVGRNTQYF
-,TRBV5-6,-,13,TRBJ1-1,TGTGCCAGCGGGGAGGGCGGGAACACTGAAGCTTTCTTT,CASGEGGNTEAFF
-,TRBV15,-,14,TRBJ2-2,TGTGCCACCAGCAGAAACCGAGGTCCCGGGGAGCTGTTTTTT,CATSRNRGPGELFF
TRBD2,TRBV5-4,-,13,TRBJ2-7,TGTGCCAGCAGCTTTGGCGGGGGCTACGAGCAGTACTTC,CASSFGGGYEQYF
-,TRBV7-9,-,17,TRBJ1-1,TGTGCCAGCAGCCCCATGGACAGTTTCTTCATGAACACTGAAGCTTTCTTT,CASSPMDSFFMNTEAFF
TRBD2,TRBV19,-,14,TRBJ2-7,TGTGCCAGTAGTTTCCGGGGAGGGGACTACGAGCAGTACTTC,CASSFRGGDYEQYF
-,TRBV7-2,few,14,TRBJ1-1,TGTGCCAGCAGCTTTACAGATATGAACACTGAAGCTTTCTTT,CASSFTDMNTEAFF
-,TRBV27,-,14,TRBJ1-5,TGTGCCAGCAGTTTATCTAGCGGCAATCAGCCCCAGCATTTT,CASSLSSGNQPQHF
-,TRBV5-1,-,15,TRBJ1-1,TGCGCCAGCAGACTGGATCAGGGCGGGGGCACTGAAGCTTTCTTT,CASRLDQGGGTEAFF
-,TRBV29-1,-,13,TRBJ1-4,TGCAGCGTAACACCAGCAACTAATGAAAAACTGTTTTTT,CSVTPATNEKLFF
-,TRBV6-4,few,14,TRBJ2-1,TGTGCCAGCAGTAGTTCGGAGGGGGCTAATGAGCAGTTCTTC,CASSSSEGANEQFF
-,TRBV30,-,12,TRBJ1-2,TGTGCCTGGAGTGTAGGCGGGGACGGCTACACCTTC,CAWSVGGDGYTF
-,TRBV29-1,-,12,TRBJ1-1,TGCAGCGTTCGCTGGGCCGGCACTGAAGCTTTCTTT,CSVRWAGTEAFF